These 23 T cell receptor beta chains were all obtained from the same sample, sequenced in a study of T cell responses to AZD1222 COVID-19 vaccine. Generated by immunoSEQ multiplex PCR, the TCRdb table keeps only in-frame clones and is missing some. The sample lists fewer than 120,000 clones; about 90% were seen once. Specimen: peripheral blood, collected 28 days after the second AZD1222 dose. The origin of the receptors is an adult who received the AZD1222 COVID-19 vaccine.

V gene TRBV19 combines with J gene TRBJ1-6; D gene ambiguous. This CDR3 is 14 amino acids long. The germline V gene has CDR1 LNHDA and CDR2 SQIVND (reference sequence). Trimming stripped 5 bases from V and 7 bases from J, with 12 bases between. The CDR3: CASSPVRRNSPLHF. In DNA form, the CDR3 reads TGTGCCAGTAGTCCAGTAAGGCGGAATTCACCCCTCCACTTT.

This clone is a singleton in its sample. V is TRBV11-3 and J is TRBJ1-1; the D gene is possibly TRBD1 (5 bases). Germline CDR1 SGHNT, CDR2 YENEEA. The V end lost 4 bases, the J end lost 10 bases, and 13 bases lay between the germline ends. There are 12 residues in the CDR3. This chain's CDR3 is CASSSVGVGAFF. Written as DNA, the CDR3 is TGTGCCAGCAGCTCGGTGGGGGTTGGAGCTTTCTTT.

The chain links TRBV18 to TRBJ1-1; no clear D. The CDR3 length is 14 residues. Trimming left V 3 bases short and J 0 bases short, with 8 bases between. CDR1 is KGHSH and CDR2 is LQKENI in the germline V gene. The CDR3 reads CASSPRAVNTEAFF. The CDR3 region has the DNA TGTGCCAGCTCACCTAGGGCGGTGAACACTGAAGCTTTCTTT.

The genes are TRBV5-1 and TRBJ2-1, with 9 nucleotides matching TRBD1. This CDR3 has 15 residues. Germline V gene data show CDR1 as SGHRS and CDR2 as YFSETQ. V trimming: 4 bases; J trimming: 5 bases; junction bases outside the gene matches: 7. CDR3 sequence: CASSPTTGGHNEQFF. The CDR3 nucleotides are TGCGCCAGCAGCCCCACCACAGGGGGCCACAATGAGCAGTTCTTC.

This chain connects TRBV18 to TRBJ1-2; D is perhaps TRBD1 (5 bases). Germline V CDR1 and CDR2: KGHSH, LQKENI. V lost 3 bases and J 5 bases, leaving 13 bases between the germline ends. This CDR3 has 14 amino acids. The CDR3 is CASSPQGEYYGYTF. The DNA of the CDR3 is TGTGCCAGCTCACCCCAGGGTGAATATTATGGCTACACCTTC.

The J gene is TRBJ2-5, the V gene TRBV5-4; D gene ambiguous. The germline CDR1 and CDR2 sequences are SGHNT and YYREEE (reference sequence). CDR3 length: 14 residues. Trimming shortened V by 1 base and J by 3 bases, and 10 bases separated the two germline ends. Here the CDR3 reads CASSLYTTKETQYF. In DNA form, the CDR3 reads TGTGCCAGCAGCTTGTATACCACCAAAGAGACCCAGTACTTC.

The chain links TRBV9 to TRBJ1-2; 9 nucleotides match TRBD1. After removal of 4 bases from V and 3 bases from J, the junction contained 10 bases not matched to a gene. Germline CDR1 reads SGDLS; CDR2 reads YYNGEE. The CDR3 totals 16 residues. CDR3 residues: CASSPRTGASDYGYTF. In DNA form, the CDR3 reads TGTGCCAGCAGCCCACGGACAGGGGCTTCTGACTATGGCTACACCTTC.

This clone occurred once. The gene calls are TRBV30 and TRBJ2-7, with 10 bases lining up with TRBD2. CDR1 and CDR2 (germline): GTSNPN, SVGIG (reference sequence). The trim removed 0 bases at V and 7 bases at J, leaving 3 bases unmatched. The CDR3 length is 13 residues. The CDR3 nucleotides are TGTGCCTGGAGTGTAATACTAGCGGGGGAGCAGTACTTC. Residues: CAWSVILAGEQYF. The complete variable domain, with remaining parts taken from reference TRBV30 and TRBJ2-7, reads SQTIHQWPATLVQPVGSPLSLECTVEGTSNPNLYWYRQAAGRGLQLLFYSVGIGQISSEVPQNLSASRPQDRQFILSSKKLLLSDSGFYLCAWSVILAGEQYFGPGTRLTVT.

This clone has more than one count but fewer than ten. This chain joins TRBV7-9 and TRBJ1-2, with 10 bases matching TRBD1. Per the germline V gene, CDR1 is SEHNR and CDR2 is FQNEAQ (reference sequence). The CDR3 length is 17 residues. Trimming removed 7 bases from V and 6 bases from J; junction bases left unmatched: 17. CDR3 region: CASILIGDRGIFHGYTF. The CDR3 DNA sequence: TGTGCCAGCATACTCATTGGGGACAGGGGTATTTTCCATGGCTACACCTTC.

This clone was seen only once. The rearrangement uses TRBV6-1 and TRBJ1-6, with D perhaps TRBD1 (5 bases). Germline CDR1 reads MNHNS; CDR2 reads SASEGT. V lost 2 bases and J lost 10, with 18 bases in between. CDR3 length: 16 amino acids. The CDR3, as DNA: TGTGCCAGCAGTGAAAGCGACGGCAGGGCGGGATCACCCCTCCACTTT. Translation gives CASSESDGRAGSPLHF.

This rearrangement joins TRBV11-1 to TRBJ2-2; D call uncertain. V lost 2 bases and J 5 bases, leaving 12 bases between the germline ends. The germline V gene has CDR1 SGHAT and CDR2 FQDESV (reference sequence). This CDR3 has 15 amino acids. DNA of the CDR3: TGTGCCAGCAGCTTATATGGAGTCCGAACCGGGGAGCTGTTTTTT. Its protein product is CASSLYGVRTGELFF.

V and J are TRBV7-9 and TRBJ1-1; perhaps TRBD1 as D (5 bases). CDR1 is SEHNR and CDR2 is FQNEAQ in the germline V gene (reference sequence). Trimming pared 6 bases from V and 1 base from J, leaving 18 bases between. The CDR3 extends over 16 amino acids. CDR3 DNA sequence: TGTGCCAGCAGTCGCCAAGGGGCGGTTGGGAACACTGAAGCTTTCTTT. Its protein product is CASSRQGAVGNTEAFF.

About this clone: Other nucleotide sequences from this sample produce the same CDR3. The V gene is TRBV5-1, the J gene TRBJ1-1; 7 bases agree with TRBD1. The CDR3 is 14 amino acids. V dropped 4 bases and J dropped 1; count of bases not matched to a gene: 4. Germline assignment: CDR1 SGHRS and CDR2 YFSETQ. CDR3 nucleotide sequence: TGCGCCAGCAGCCCTGGGACAGAGAACACTGAAGCTTTCTTT. Protein product: CASSPGTENTEAFF. Looking up the rest from reference TRBV5-1 and TRBJ1-1 gives the full variable domain: KAGVTQTPRYLIKTRGQQVTLSCSPISGHRSVSWYQQTPGQGLQFLFEYFSETQRNKGNFPGRFSGRQFSNSRSEMNVSTLELGDSALYLCASSPGTENTEAFFGQGTRLTVV.

The V gene is TRBV2, the J gene TRBJ2-1; D is undetermined. CDR3 size: 15 residues. The germline gives CDR1 SNHLY, CDR2 FYNNEI. V was clipped by 4 bases and J by 0 bases, with 10 bases between them. As DNA, the CDR3 is TGTGCCAGCAGTGCGGAGAAGAGCTCCTACAATGAGCAGTTCTTC. Translation: CASSAEKSSYNEQFF.

This chain uses TRBV27 with TRBJ2-2; tentative D call: TRBD1 (5 bases). The CDR3 is 17 residues long. V lost 3 bases to trimming and J lost 1 base, with 15 bases between them. The V gene's germline CDR1 is MNHEY and CDR2 SMNVEV (reference sequence). This CDR3 is CASSFWVGQGNTGELFF. DNA of the CDR3: TGTGCCAGCAGTTTTTGGGTTGGGCAGGGGAACACCGGGGAGCTGTTTTTT.

The chain links TRBV6-5 to TRBJ2-5; TRBD1 aligns across 10 bases. Unmatched junction bases numbered 5, after V lost 2 bases and J lost 2 bases. Germline CDR1 is MNHEY and CDR2 is SVGAGI. The CDR3 contains 16 residues. CDR3 region: CASSYRDRGTQETQYF. DNA for the CDR3: TGTGCCAGCAGTTACAGGGACAGGGGTACGCAAGAGACCCAGTACTTC.

The genes are TRBV19 and TRBJ2-7; 13 bases are a match to TRBD2. The CDR3 totals 19 residues. CDR1 and CDR2 from the germline V gene are LNHDA and SQIVND (reference sequence). Germline trimming cut 3 bases from V and 4 bases from J; bases unmatched to any gene: 15. CDR3 in amino acids: CASSIGLLGLAGDGYEQYF. Here the CDR3 DNA reads TGTGCCAGTAGTATTGGGCTTCTCGGACTAGCGGGGGACGGTTACGAGCAGTACTTC.

This clone appeared once. This chain links TRBV14 with TRBJ2-3; 8 bases match TRBD1. Germline trimming cut 0 bases from V and 3 bases from J; bases unmatched to any gene: 8. Germline loops: CDR1 SGHDN, CDR2 FVKESK. This CDR3 contains 17 residues. The DNA of the CDR3 is TGTGCCAGCAGCCAAGATCGTGCTCGACAGGGGACAGATACGCAGTATTTT. It encodes CASSQDRARQGTDTQYF.

This clone was seen more than once but under ten times. The chain couples TRBV11-2 to TRBJ2-7; no reliable D call. The CDR3 contains 16 residues. V was trimmed by 3 bases and J by 0 bases, leaving 15 bases between them. Germline-derived CDR1 and CDR2 are SGHAT and FQNNGV. Here the CDR3 DNA reads TGTGCCAGCAGCTTCCGGTCTCCCAGGAGCTCCTACGAGCAGTACTTC. It codes for CASSFRSPRSSYEQYF.

This chain uses TRBV10-3 with TRBJ1-6; D not certain. V gave up 6 bases and J gave up 0 bases, with 9 bases separating them. Looked up from germline, CDR1 is ENHRY and CDR2 is SYGVKD. This CDR3 comprises 15 residues. CDR3 sequence: CAIRIGSSYNSPLHF. The CDR3 DNA is TGTGCCATCAGAATAGGGAGCTCCTATAATTCACCCCTCCACTTT.

V usage is TRBV3-1 (or the pseudogene TRBV3-2) and J usage is TRBJ1-1; D perhaps matches TRBD1 (6 bases). The CDR3 covers 14 residues. Germline CDR1 and CDR2: LGHDT and YNNKEL (reference sequence). The germline V and J ends were trimmed by 1 base and 6 bases, with 12 bases remaining between them. The CDR3 is CASSQAGALSEAFF. Here the CDR3 DNA reads TGTGCCAGCAGCCAAGCAGGGGCTCTATCTGAAGCTTTCTTT.

The V gene is TRBV28, the J gene TRBJ1-5; D possibly corresponds to TRBD1 (6 bases). The CDR3 length is 14 residues. V was cut by 2 bases and J by 3 bases, with 8 bases left in between. Germline V gene sequence: CDR1 MDHEN, CDR2 SYDVKM. The CDR3 protein is CASSLGQYNQPQHF. CDR3 in DNA: TGTGCCAGCAGTTTAGGACAGTACAATCAGCCCCAGCATTTT.

This chain uses TRBV11-1 with TRBJ1-4; no clear D gene. Germline lookup yields CDR1 SGHAT and CDR2 FQDESV (reference sequence). The germline V and J ends were trimmed by 5 bases and 5 bases, with 12 bases remaining between them. The CDR3 sequence is 14 residues long. CDR3 DNA: TGTGCCAGCAGCCCGAGGACGCGGAATGAAAAACTGTTTTTT. It is translated as CASSPRTRNEKLFF.